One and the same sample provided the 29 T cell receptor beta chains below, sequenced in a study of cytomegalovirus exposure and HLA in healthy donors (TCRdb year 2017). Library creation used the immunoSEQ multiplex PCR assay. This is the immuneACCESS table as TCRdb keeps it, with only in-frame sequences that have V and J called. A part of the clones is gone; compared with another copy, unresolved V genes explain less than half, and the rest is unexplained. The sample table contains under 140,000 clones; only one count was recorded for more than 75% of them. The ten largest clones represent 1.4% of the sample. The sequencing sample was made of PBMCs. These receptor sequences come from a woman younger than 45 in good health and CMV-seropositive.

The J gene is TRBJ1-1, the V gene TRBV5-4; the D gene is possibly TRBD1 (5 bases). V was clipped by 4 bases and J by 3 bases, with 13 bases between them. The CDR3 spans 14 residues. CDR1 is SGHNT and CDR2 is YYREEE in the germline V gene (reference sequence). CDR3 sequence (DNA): TGTGCCAGCAGCCCTGGAGGGGTACACACTGAAGCTTTCTTT. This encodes CASSPGGVHTEAFF.

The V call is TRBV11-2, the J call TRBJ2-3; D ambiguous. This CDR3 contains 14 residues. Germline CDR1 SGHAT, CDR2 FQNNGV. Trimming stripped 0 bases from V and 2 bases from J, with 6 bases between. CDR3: CASSLDPSTDTQYF. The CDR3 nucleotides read TGTGCCAGCAGCTTAGATCCCTCCACAGATACGCAGTATTTT.

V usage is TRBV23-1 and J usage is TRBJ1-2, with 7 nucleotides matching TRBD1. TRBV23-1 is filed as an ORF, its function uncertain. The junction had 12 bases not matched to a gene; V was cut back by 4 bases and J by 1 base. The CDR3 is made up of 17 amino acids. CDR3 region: CASSLSYGTDLNYGYTF. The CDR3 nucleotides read TGCGCCAGCAGTCTTTCCTACGGGACAGACCTTAACTATGGCTACACCTTC.

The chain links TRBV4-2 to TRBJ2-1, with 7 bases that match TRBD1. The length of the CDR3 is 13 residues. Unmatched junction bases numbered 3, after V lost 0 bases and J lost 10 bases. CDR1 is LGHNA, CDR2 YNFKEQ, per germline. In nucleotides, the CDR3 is TGTGCCAGCAGCCAAGAACAGGACAGGGAGCAGTTCTTC. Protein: CASSQEQDREQFF.

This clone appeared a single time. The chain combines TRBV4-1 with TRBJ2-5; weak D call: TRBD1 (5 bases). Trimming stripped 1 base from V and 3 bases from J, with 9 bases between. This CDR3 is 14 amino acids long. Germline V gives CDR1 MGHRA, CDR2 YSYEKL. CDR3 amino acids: CASSQVQGEETQYF. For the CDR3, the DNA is TGCGCCAGCAGCCAAGTTCAGGGTGAAGAGACCCAGTACTTC.

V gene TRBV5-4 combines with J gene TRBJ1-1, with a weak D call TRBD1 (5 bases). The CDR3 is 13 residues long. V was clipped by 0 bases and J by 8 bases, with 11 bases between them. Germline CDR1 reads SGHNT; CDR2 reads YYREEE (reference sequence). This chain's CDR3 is CASSLGTLGEAFF. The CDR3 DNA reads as TGTGCCAGCAGCTTGGGGACACTTGGAGAAGCTTTCTTT.

The CDR3 reads CASSSPTGSPLEQYF. The CDR3 region has the DNA TGTGCCAGCAGTAGCCCGACAGGCTCCCCTCTCGAGCAGTACTTC. This rearrangement joins TRBV28 to TRBJ2-7, with TRBD1 as a possible D gene (6 bases). CDR1 and CDR2 (germline): MDHEN, SYDVKM. V was cut by 5 bases and J by 6 bases, with 20 bases left in between. CDR3 length: 15 amino acids.

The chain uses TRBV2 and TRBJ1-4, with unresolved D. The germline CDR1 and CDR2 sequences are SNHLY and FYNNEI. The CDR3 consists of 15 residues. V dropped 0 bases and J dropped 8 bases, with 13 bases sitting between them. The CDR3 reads CASSEAPATGEKLFF. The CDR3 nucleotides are TGTGCCAGCAGTGAAGCTCCCGCAACCGGGGAAAAACTGTTTTTT.

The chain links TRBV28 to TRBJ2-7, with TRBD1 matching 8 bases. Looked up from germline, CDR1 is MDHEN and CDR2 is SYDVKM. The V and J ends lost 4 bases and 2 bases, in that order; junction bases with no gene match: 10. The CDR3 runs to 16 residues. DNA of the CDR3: TGTGCCAGCAGTTCCCTCCAGGGGGCCCGCACCTACGAGCAGTACTTC. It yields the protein CASSSLQGARTYEQYF.

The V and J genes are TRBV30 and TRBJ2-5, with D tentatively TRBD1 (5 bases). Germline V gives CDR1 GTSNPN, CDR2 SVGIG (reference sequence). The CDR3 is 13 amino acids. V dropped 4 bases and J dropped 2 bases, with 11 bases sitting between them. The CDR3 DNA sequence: TGTGCCTGGATGCGAGACAGACAAGAGACCCAGTACTTC. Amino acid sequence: CAWMRDRQETQYF.

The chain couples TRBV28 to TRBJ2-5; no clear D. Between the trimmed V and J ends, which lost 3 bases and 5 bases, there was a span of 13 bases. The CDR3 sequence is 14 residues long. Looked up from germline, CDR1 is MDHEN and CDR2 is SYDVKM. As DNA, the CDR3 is TGTGCCAGCAGTTTCGGAGACGGCCGCGAGACCCAGTACTTC. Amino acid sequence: CASSFGDGRETQYF.

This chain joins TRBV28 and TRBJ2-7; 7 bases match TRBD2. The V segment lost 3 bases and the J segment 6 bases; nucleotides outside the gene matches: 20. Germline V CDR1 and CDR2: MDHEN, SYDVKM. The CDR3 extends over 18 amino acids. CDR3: CASSFLLSPGLDSPEQYF. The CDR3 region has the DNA TGTGCCAGCAGTTTTCTATTATCTCCCGGACTAGATTCCCCCGAGCAGTACTTC.

The DNA for the CDR3 is TGTGCCAGCAGCTTAGCCGGGACTAGCGGGGGTTTGTACCAAGAGACCCAGTACTTC. Translation: CASSLAGTSGGLYQETQYF. V usage is TRBV7-2 and J usage is TRBJ2-5; 14 bases align to TRBD2. There are 19 residues in the CDR3. With 0 bases clipped from V and 0 bases from J, the junction kept 6 bases outside the gene matches. Germline CDR1 reads SGHTA; CDR2 reads FQGNSA.

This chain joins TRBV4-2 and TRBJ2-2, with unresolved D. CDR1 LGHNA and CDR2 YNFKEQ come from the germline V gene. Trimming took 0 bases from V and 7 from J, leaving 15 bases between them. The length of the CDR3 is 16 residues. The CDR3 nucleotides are TGTGCCAGCAGCCAAGATGCAAGCGATTTCGGCGGGGAGCTGTTTTTT. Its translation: CASSQDASDFGGELFF.

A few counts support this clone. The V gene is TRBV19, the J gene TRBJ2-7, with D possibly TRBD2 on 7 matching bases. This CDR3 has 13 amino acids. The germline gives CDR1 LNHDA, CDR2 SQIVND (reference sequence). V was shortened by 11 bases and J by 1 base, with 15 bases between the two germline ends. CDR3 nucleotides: TGTGCCTCCTCCGCGGGGGCTTCCTACGAGCAGTACTTC. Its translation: CASSAGASYEQYF. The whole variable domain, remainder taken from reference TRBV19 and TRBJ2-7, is DGGITQSPKYLFRKEGQNVTLSCEQNLNHDAMYWYRQDPGQGLRLIYYSQIVNDFQKGDIAEGYSVSREKKESFPLTVTSAQKNPTAFYLCASSAGASYEQYFGPGTRLTVT.

CDR3 sequence: CAISPGTRQETQYF. CDR3 nucleotides: TGTGCCATCAGCCCCGGGACTCGGCAAGAGACCCAGTACTTC. The V gene is TRBV10-3, the J gene TRBJ2-5; TRBD2 is a possible D gene (6 bases). V lost 6 bases and J lost 2, with 13 bases in between. CDR3 length: 14 residues. Germline V gene sequence: CDR1 ENHRY, CDR2 SYGVKD.

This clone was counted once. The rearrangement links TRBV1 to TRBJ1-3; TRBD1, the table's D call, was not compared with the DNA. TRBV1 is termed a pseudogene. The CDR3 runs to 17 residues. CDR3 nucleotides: TGCACCAGCAGCTCGAACAGTCAGGGGTGCTCTGGAAACACCATATATTTT. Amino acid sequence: CTSSSNSQGCSGNTIYF.

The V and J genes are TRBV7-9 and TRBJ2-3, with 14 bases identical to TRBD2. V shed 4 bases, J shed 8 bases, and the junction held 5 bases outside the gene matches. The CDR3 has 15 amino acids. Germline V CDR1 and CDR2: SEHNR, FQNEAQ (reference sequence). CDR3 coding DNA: TGTGCCAGCAGCTCGCCGGGACTAGCGGGAGTTACGCAGTATTTT. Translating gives CASSSPGLAGVTQYF.

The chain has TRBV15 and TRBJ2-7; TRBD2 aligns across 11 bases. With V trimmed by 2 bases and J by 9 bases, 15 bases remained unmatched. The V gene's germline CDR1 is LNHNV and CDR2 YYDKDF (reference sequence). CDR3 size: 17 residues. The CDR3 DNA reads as TGTGCCACCAGCAGACCCGGGATGGCACTAGCGGGAGCGGTGCAGTACTTC. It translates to CATSRPGMALAGAVQYF. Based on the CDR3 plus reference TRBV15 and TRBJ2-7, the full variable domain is DAMVIQNPRYQVTQFGKPVTLSCSQTLNHNVMYWYQQKSSQAPKLLFHYYDKDFNNEADTPDNFQSRRPNTSFCFLDIRSPGLGDTAMYLCATSRPGMALAGAVQYFGPGTRLTVT.

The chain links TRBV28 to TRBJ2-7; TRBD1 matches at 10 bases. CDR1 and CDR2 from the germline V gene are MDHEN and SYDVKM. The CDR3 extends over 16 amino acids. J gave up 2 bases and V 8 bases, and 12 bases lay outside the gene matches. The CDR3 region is CASGLGGQGSPYEQYF. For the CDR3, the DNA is TGTGCCAGCGGCTTGGGGGGACAGGGGAGTCCCTACGAGCAGTACTTC.

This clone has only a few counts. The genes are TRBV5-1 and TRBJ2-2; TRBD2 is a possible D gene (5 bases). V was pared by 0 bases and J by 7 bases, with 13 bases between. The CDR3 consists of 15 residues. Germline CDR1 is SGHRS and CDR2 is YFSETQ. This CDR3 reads CASSLVGSGNGELFF. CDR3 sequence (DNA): TGCGCCAGCAGCTTGGTTGGGTCGGGGAACGGGGAGCTGTTTTTT.

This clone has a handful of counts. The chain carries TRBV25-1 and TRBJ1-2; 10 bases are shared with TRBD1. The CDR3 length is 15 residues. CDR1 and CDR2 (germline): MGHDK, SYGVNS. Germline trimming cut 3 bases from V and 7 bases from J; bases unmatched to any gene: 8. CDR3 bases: TGTGCCAGCAGTGATCCGGGACAGGGGTTCTCTGGCTACACCTTC. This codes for CASSDPGQGFSGYTF.

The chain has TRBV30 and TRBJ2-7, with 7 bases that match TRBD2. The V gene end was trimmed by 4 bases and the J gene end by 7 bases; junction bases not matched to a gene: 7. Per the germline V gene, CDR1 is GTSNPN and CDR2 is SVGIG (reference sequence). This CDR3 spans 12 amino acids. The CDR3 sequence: CAWMAGRREQYF. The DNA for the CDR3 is TGTGCCTGGATGGCCGGGAGGAGAGAGCAGTACTTC.

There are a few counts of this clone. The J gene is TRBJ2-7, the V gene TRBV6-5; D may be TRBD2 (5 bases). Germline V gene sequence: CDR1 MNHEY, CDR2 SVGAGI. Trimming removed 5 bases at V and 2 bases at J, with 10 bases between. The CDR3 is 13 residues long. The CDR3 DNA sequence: TGTGCCAGCAGTCGAACGGGGACCTACGAGCAGTACTTC. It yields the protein CASSRTGTYEQYF.

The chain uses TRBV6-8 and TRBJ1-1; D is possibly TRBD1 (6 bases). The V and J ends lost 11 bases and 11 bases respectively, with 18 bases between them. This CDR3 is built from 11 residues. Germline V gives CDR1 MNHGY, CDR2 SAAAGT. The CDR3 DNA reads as TGTGCCGGATACAGGGTCATGGGGGCTTTCTTT. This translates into CAGYRVMGAFF.

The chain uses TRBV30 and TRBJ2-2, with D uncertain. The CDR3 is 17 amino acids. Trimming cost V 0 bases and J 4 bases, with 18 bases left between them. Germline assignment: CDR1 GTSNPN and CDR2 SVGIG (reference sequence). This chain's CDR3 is CAWSVFSVPRGTGELFF. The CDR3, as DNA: TGTGCCTGGAGTGTTTTTTCGGTCCCTCGAGGCACCGGGGAGCTGTTTTTT.

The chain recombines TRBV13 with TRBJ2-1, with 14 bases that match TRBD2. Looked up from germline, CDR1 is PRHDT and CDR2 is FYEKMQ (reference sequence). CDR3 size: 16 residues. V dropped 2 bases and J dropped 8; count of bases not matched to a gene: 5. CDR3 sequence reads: CASSLRLAGGLDEQFF. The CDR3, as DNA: TGTGCCAGCAGCTTACGACTAGCGGGAGGGTTAGATGAGCAGTTCTTC.

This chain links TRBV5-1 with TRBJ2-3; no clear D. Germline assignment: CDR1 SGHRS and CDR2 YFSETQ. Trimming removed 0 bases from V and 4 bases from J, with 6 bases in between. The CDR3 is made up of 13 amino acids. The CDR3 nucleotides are TGCGCCAGCAGCTTGGTTTTCGCAGATACGCAGTATTTT. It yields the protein CASSLVFADTQYF. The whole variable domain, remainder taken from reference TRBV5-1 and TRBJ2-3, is KAGVTQTPRYLIKTRGQQVTLSCSPISGHRSVSWYQQTPGQGLQFLFEYFSETQRNKGNFPGRFSGRQFSNSRSEMNVSTLELGDSALYLCASSLVFADTQYFGPGTRLTVL.

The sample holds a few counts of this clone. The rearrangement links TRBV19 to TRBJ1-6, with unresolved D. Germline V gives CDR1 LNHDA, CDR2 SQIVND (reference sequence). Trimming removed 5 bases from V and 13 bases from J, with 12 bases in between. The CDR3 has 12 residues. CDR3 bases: TGTGCCAGTAGTCCTCGTACAAGTCCCCTCCACTTT. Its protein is CASSPRTSPLHF.